This TCR beta chain was captured in a study of Graves' ophthalmopathy and Graves' hyperthyroidism. Study results and caveats: Also, most clonotypes expanded in the thyroid above 0.001 frequency appeared in blood.

This CDR3 region has 13 residues. V dropped 11 bases and J dropped 3 bases, with 16 bases sitting between them. The V gene's germline CDR1 is ENHRY and CDR2 SYGVKD. As concerns this clonotype: Its antigen is currently unknown.

Ophthalmopathy donors' eye disease showed moderate-to-severe activity, CAS of at least 3, NOSPECS of at least 4 and duration under 3 months. Lactation, pregnancy, uncontrolled infections and other autoimmune diseases were all grounds for excluding patients. The authors used Ficoll-Paque density gradient centrifugation to separate PBMCs. The input was approximately 9.3 ml of fresh peripheral blood. The authors amplified TCR beta CDR3 regions from RNA transcripts. First-round RT-PCR relied on HTBI primers, and a second-round multiplex PCR came next. In TCRdb, the multiplex PCR reads were re-called with MiXCR into one record per CDR3 protein. The sample contains under 200,000 distinct CDR3 sequences, 30% to 45% of which appear only once.

This receptor was taken from a woman aged 40-49 years with Graves' ophthalmopathy. The V gene is TRBV10-3, the J gene TRBJ1-2; TRBD1 is a possible D gene (6 bases). Sequencing was done on a sample of peripheral blood. The CDR3 coding sequence is TGTGCCCTCGGGACACCAGGGGACTATGGCTACACCTTC. Its translation is CALGTPGDYGYTF.